The rows below give T cell receptor beta chains drawn from one sample of a study of blood T cell repertoires in COVID-19. TCRdb's table, derived via immunoSEQ multiplex PCR, lists solely in-frame clones and lacks some. The table includes about 280,000 clones, 70% to 90% detected once. Sequencing was performed on peripheral blood. The receptor source for this set is a man aged 18 to 30 with active or convalescent COVID-19. Both conserved end residues are part of each CDR3. D genes are given only for firm matches. Size is stated for part of the rows, as once, few or many counts, or as a class when the clone is expanded.

j_call	v_call	d_call	clone_size	cdr3_length	cdr3_nt	cdr3_aa
TRBJ2-3	TRBV29-1	-	once	11	TGCAGCGTGTACTTGATAGATACGCAGTATTTT	CSVYLIDTQYF
TRBJ1-5	TRBV5-1	-	few	13	TGCGCCAGCAGCTTGACTCCCGATGATCCCCAGCATTTT	CASSLTPDDPQHF
TRBJ1-6	TRBV5-1	-	many	13	TGCGCCAGCAGCTTGCAGGGGAATTCACCCCTCCACTTT	CASSLQGNSPLHF
TRBJ2-5	TRBV7-2	TRBD2	-	15	TGTGCCACCTCACCGATGGGGGGGATCCAAGAGACCCAGTACTTC	CATSPMGGIQETQYF
TRBJ2-3	TRBV19	-	once	13	TGTGCCAGTAGCGCAGCGAGCACAGATACGCAGTATTTT	CASSAASTDTQYF
TRBJ2-1	TRBV13	TRBD1	-	14	TGTGCCAGCAGCCACGGACAGGGGGTCAATGAGCAGTTCTTC	CASSHGQGVNEQFF
TRBJ1-1	TRBV14	-	-	17	TGTGCCAGCAGCCAAGAGTTCACAGGGTATCCGGACACTGAAGCTTTCTTT	CASSQEFTGYPDTEAFF
TRBJ1-2	TRBV7-2	TRBD1	-	15	TGTGCCAGCAGCTCGGGACAGGGGTACCCCTATGGCTACACCTTC	CASSSGQGYPYGYTF
TRBJ1-4	TRBV11-2	-	-	13	TGTGCCAGCAGCCCAGGGGCTAGTGAAAAACTGTTTTTT	CASSPGASEKLFF
TRBJ1-2	TRBV5-4	TRBD1	-	14	TGTGCCAGCAGCAGGCCCGGGACAGGGGGCGGCTACACCTTC	CASSRPGTGGGYTF
TRBJ1-5	TRBV5-6	TRBD1	-	18	TGTGCCAGCAGCTTTGGGTCAGGGACAGGGGGGAAATCTCAGCCCCAGCATTTT	CASSFGSGTGGKSQPQHF
TRBJ1-2	TRBV6-5	-	-	12	TGTGCCAGCAGTACAGGGTACTATGGCTACACCTTC	CASSTGYYGYTF
TRBJ2-7	TRBV6-2/TRBV6-3	-	-	12	TGTGCCAGCAGCCAACGAGGCGAGAAGCAGTACTTC	CASSQRGEKQYF
TRBJ1-4	TRBV2	-	-	14	TGTGCCAGCAGTGTTACGGTCTATAATGAAAAACTGTTTTTT	CASSVTVYNEKLFF
TRBJ2-5	TRBV11-3	TRBD1	-	17	TGTGCCAGCAGCCCTTTCCCCCCGACAGGGTGTCAAGAGACCCAGTACTTC	CASSPFPPTGCQETQYF
TRBJ1-2	TRBV3-1/TRBV3-2	TRBD1	-	13	TGTGCCAGCAGCCAGGGGACAGGGTATGGCTACACCTTC	CASSQGTGYGYTF
TRBJ1-5	TRBV2	-	once	13	TGTGCCAGCAGTGAAACAGGAAATCAGCCCCAGCATTTT	CASSETGNQPQHF